Included here is one T cell receptor (beta chain) sequence, with context. Its binding antigen is unknown. There are no base qualities to consult, and no much larger clone falls within one base. The data were obtained in a study of blood T cell repertoires in COVID-19 (dated by TCRdb to the early 2020s). Regarding the research as a whole: Samples from collaborators originated in the United States, Italy and Spain and spanned both the acute and convalescent phases of COVID-19. The material from the prospective study consisted of cDNA or gDNA derived from T cells, B-cell-depleted T cells, or PBMCs. Where available, HLA class I and class II types were taken from metadata supplied by the sample provider and were not determined by assay-based typing. The repertoires were released in a freely available public database intended as a resource for research on the immune response to SARS-CoV-2. Deeply sampled blood TCRbeta repertoires from subjects exposed to, actively infected with, or recovered from COVID-19 were included in the dataset. The sample metadata nearly always contained a de-identified subject ID, COVID-19 status, age in years and sex. Samples came from the ongoing ImmuneRACE study (first 160 participants) plus 1,254 subjects from 6 global collaborators.

In the prospective study, participants were about 18 to 100 years old, resided in about two dozen geographic areas of the United States, and were enrolled through a virtual design. Cohort assignment in the prospective study relied on participant-reported clinical history from a screening survey and a study questionnaire. Recovered participants in ImmuneRACE Cohort 3 were defined as having two consecutive negative NP/OP PCR tests, clearance from a healthcare professional, or resolution of symptoms. Each participant in the prospective study had whole blood, serum and a nasopharyngeal or oropharyngeal swab collected by mobile phlebotomists. Prospective study participants could optionally give additional blood draws and questionnaires over an approximately two-month period. Prospective study blood samples were shipped either frozen or at room temperature before DNA extraction. Here is what the overall study found, with its caveats: The quantity of clinical and demographic metadata differed by source and by participant and was supplied without curation.

TCRbeta CDR3 regions were amplified from genomic DNA using the immunoSEQ Assay, a bias-controlled multiplex PCR. Turning to the authors' computational methods: Within the assay, amplification of reference gene primers was used to estimate how many nucleated cells each sample contained. To quantify the absolute abundance of each unique TCRbeta CDR3 rearrangement, sequence reads were collapsed and filtered. For each sample, productive Simpson clonality was calculated as the square root of Simpson's diversity index across productive rearrangements. TCRdb took this table from immuneACCESS and kept in-frame rearrangements with V and J called. Such tables lack part of the clones; where checked against another copy, unresolved V genes explain under half of the gap, and the rest is unexplained. Clone size and V and J calls were adopted from that table, with D and trimming inferred from the DNA. The sample records roughly 250,000 clones, roughly nine tenths of which are singletons. Of the sample, under 3.5% falls within the top ten clones.

The CDR1 and CDR2 encoded by the germline V gene (reference sequence) are LGHDT and YNNKEL. The CDR3, from cysteine to phenylalanine, totals 18 residues. The sequence is cut down to CDR3 DNA, 54 bases in frame from base 1. V loses 4 bases, J loses 0 bases, and the germline ends lie 18 bases apart. Source material: PBMCs or T cells enriched from blood (not recorded which). This sequence was found in a woman between 50 and 59 years old who had recovered from COVID-19. The chain is made from TRBV3-1 (or the pseudogene TRBV3-2) and TRBJ1-4, with no D gene named confidently. The CDR3 here reads CASSLFLSGGATNEKLFF. DNA sequence: TGTGCCAGCAGCCTGTTCCTTTCCGGCGGAGCAACTAATGAAAAACTGTTTTTT.